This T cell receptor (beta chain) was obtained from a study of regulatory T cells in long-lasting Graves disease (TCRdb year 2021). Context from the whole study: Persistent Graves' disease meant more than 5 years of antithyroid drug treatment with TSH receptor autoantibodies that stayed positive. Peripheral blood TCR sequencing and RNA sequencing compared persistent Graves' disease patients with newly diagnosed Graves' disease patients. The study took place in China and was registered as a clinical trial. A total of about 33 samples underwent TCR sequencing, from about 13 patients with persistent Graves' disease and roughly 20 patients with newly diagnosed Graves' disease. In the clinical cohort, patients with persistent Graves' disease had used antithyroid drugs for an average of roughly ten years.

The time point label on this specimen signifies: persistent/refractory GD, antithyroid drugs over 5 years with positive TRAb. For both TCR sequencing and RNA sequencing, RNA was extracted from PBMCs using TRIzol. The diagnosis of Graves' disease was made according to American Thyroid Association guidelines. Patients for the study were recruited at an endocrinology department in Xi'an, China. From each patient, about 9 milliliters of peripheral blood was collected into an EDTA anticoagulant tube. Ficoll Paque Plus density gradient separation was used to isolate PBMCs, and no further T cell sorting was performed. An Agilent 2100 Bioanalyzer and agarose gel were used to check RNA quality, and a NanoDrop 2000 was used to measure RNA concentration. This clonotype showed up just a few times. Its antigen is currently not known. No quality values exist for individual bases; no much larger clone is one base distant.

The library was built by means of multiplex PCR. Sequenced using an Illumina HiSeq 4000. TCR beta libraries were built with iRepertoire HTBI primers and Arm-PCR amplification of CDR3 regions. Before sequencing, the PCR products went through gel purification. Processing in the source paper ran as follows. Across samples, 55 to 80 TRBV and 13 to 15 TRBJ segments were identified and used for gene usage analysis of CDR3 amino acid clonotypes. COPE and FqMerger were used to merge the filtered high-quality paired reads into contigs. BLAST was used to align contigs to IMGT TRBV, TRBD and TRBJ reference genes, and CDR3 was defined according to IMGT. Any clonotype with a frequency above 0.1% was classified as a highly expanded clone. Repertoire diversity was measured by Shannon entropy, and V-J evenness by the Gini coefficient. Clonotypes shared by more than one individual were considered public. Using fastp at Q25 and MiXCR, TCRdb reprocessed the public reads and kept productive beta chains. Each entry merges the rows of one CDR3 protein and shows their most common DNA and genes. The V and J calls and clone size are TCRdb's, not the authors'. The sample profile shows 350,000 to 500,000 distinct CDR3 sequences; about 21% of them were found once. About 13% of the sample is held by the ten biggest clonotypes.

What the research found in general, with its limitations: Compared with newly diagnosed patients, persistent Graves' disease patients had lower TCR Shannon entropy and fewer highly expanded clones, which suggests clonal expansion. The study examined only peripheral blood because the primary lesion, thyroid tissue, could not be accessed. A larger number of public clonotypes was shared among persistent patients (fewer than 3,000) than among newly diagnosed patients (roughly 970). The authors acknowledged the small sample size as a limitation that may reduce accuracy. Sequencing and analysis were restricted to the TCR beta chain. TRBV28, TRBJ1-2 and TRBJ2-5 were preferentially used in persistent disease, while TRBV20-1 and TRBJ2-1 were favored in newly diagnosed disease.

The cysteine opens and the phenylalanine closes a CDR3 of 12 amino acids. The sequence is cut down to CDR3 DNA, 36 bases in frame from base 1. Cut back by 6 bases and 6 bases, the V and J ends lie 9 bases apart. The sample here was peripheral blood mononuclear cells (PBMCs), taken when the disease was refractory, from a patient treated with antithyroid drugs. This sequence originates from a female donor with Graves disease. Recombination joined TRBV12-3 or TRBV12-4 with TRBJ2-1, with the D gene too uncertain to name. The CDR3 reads CASSPLSNEQFF. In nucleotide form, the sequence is TGTGCCAGCAGCCCACTATCCAATGAGCAGTTCTTC.